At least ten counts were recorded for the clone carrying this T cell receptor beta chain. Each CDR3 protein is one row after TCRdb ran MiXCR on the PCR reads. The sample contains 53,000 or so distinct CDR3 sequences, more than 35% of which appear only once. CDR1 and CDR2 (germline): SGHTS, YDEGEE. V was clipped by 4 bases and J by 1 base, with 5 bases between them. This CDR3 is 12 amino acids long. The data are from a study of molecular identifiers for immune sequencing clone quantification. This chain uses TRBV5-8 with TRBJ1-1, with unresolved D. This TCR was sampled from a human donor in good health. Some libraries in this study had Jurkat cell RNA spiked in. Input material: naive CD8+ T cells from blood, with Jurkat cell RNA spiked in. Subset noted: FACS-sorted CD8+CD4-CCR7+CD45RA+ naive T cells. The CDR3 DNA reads TGTGCCAGCAGCCACAGGAACACTGAAGCTTTCTTT. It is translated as CASSHRNTEAFF.